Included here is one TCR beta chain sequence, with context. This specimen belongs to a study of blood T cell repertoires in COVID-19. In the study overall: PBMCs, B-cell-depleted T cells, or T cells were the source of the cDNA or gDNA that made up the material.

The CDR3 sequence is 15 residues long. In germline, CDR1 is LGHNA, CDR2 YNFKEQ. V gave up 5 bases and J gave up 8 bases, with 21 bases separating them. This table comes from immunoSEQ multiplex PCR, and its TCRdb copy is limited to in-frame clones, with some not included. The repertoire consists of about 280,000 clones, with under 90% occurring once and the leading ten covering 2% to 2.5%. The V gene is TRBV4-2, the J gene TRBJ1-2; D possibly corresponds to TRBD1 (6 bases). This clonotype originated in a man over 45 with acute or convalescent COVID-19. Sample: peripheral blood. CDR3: CASSEGGIQGRGYTF. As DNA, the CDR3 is TGTGCCAGCAGCGAAGGGGGTATTCAGGGTCGAGGCTACACCTTC.